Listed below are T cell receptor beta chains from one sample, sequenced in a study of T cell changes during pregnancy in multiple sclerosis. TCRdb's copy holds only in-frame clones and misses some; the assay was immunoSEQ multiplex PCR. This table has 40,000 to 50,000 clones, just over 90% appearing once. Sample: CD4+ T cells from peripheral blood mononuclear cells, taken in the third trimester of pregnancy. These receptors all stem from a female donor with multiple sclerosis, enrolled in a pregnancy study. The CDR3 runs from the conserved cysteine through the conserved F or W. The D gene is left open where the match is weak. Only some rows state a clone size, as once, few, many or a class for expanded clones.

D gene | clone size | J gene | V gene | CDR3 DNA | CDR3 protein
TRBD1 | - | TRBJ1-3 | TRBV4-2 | TGTGCCAGCAGCCAAGATGGGACAGGGGGCTTGTCTGGAAACACCATATATTTT | CASSQDGTGGLSGNTIYF
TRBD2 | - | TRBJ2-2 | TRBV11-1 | TGTGCCAGCAGCTTAGGGACTAGCGGGACCACCGGGGAGCTGTTTTTT | CASSLGTSGTTGELFF
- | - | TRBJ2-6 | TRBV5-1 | TGCGCCAGCAGCTTGGTGGGGGCTAGGGGCTCTGGGGCCAACGTCCTGACTTTC | CASSLVGARGSGANVLTF
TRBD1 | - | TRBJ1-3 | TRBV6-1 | TGTGCCATAACAGGGGAGCTTGGAAACACCATATATTTT | CAITGELGNTIYF
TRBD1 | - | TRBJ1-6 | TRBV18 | TGTGCCAGCTCGCCCGGGACAGGGGATTCACCCCTCCACTTT | CASSPGTGDSPLHF
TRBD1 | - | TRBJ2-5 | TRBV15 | TGTGCCACCAGCCCGCGACAGGGGGCGAGGGAGACCCAGTACTTC | CATSPRQGARETQYF
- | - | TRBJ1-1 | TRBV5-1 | TGCGCCAGCAGCTTGCGTGAGGGCGCGGGCACTGAAGCTTTCTTT | CASSLREGAGTEAFF
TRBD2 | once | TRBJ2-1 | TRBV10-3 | TGTGCCATCAGCCCGGGACTAGCGGGACTCGTCTCATACAATGAGCAGTTCTTC | CAISPGLAGLVSYNEQFF
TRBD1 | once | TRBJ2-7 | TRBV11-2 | TGTGCCAGCTCCCGGGACAGGGTCGGATACGAGCAGTACTTC | CASSRDRVGYEQYF
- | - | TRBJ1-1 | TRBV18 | TGTGCCAGCTCACCACCCCCCCAGGGCATTATGAACACTGAAGCTTTCTTT | CASSPPPQGIMNTEAFF